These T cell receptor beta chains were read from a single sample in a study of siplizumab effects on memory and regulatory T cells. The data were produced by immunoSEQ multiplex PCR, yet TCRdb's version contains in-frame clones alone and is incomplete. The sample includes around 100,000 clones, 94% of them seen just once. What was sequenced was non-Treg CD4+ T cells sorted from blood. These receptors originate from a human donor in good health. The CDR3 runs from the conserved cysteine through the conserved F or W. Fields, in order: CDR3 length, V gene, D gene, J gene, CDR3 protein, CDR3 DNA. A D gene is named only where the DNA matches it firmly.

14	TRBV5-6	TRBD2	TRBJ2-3	CASSLTGTSGPQYF	TGTGCCAGCAGCCTCACCGGGACTAGCGGCCCGCAGTATTTT
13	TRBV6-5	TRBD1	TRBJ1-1	CASRQGAGTEAFF	TGTGCCAGCAGACAGGGGGCCGGGACTGAAGCTTTCTTT
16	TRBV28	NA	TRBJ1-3	CASSFGGAFVRNTIYF	TGTGCCAGCAGTTTTGGGGGGGCCTTCGTGAGAAACACCATATATTTT
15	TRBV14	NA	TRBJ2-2	CASSPGTWNTGELFF	TGTGCCAGCAGCCCCGGGACCTGGAACACCGGGGAGCTGTTTTTT
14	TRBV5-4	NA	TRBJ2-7	CASSLLPGPYEQYF	TGTGCCAGCAGCCTTCTCCCCGGCCCCTACGAGCAGTACTTC
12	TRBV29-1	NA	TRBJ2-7	CSVAFDRYEQYF	TGCAGCGTCGCCTTTGACAGATACGAGCAGTACTTC
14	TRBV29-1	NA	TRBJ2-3	CSSKGRGPEDTQYF	TGCAGCTCCAAGGGGAGGGGGCCAGAAGATACGCAGTATTTT
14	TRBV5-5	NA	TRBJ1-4	CASSLWGTGEKLFF	TGTGCCAGCAGCTTGTGGGGGACGGGTGAAAAACTGTTTTTT
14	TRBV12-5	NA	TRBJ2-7	CASGLVRMPHEQYF	TGTGCTAGTGGTTTGGTACGAATGCCACACGAGCAGTACTTC
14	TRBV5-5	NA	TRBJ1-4	CASSLQGTDEKLFF	TGTGCCAGCAGTTTACAGGGTACCGATGAAAAACTGTTTTTT